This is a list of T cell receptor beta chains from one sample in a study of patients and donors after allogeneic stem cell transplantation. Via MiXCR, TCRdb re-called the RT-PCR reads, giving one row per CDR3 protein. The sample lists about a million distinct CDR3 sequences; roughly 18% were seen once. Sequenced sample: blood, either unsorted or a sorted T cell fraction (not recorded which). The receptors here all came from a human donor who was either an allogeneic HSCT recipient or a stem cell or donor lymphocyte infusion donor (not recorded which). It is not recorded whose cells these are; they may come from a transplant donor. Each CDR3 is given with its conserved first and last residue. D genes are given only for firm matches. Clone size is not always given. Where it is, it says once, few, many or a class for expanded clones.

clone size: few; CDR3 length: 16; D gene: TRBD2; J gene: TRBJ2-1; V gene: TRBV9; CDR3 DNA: TGTGCCAGCAGCGTAGGGCTAGCGGGGTTATACAATGAGCAGTTCTTC; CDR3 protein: CASSVGLAGLYNEQFF
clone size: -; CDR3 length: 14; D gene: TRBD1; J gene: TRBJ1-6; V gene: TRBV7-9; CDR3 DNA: TGTGCCAGCAGCTTACCGACAGGGGTATCACCCCTCCACTTT; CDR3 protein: CASSLPTGVSPLHF
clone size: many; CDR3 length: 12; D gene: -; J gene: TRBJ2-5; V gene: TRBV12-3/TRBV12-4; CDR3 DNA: TGTGCCAGCAGTTCAGGTCGGGGGACCCAGTACTTC; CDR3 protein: CASSSGRGTQYF
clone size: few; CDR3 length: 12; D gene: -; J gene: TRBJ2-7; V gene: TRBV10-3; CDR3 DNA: TGTGCCATCTCGGGAGCGATCCACGAGCAGTACTTC; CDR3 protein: CAISGAIHEQYF
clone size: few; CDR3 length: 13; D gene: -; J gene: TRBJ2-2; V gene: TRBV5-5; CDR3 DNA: TGTGCCAGCAGCTTAGGATTCGACGGGGAGCTGTTTTTT; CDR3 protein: CASSLGFDGELFF
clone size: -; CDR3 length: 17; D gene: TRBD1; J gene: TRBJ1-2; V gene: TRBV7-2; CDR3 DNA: TGTGCCAGCAGACCGGGACAGGGTCGGGAAGCTAACTATGGCTACACCTTC; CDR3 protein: CASRPGQGREANYGYTF
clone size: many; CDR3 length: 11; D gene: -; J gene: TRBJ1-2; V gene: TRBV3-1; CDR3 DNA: TGTGCCAGCAGCAATAACTATGGCTACACCTTC; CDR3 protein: CASSNNYGYTF
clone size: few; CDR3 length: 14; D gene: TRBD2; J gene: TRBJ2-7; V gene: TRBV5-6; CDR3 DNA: TGTGCCAGCAGCTTGGAAGCGGGGTCCTACGAGCAGTACTTC; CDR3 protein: CASSLEAGSYEQYF
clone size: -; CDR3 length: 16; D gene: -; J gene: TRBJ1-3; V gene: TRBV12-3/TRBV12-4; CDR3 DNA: TGTGCCACCATCTGGGGGGACATTCGCATTGGAAACACCATATATTTT; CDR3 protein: CATIWGDIRIGNTIYF
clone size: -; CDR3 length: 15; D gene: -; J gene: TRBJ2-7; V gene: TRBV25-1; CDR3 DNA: TGTGCCAGCAGTGAGGCGACTAGGGCCCCCTACGAGCAGTACTTC; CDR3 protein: CASSEATRAPYEQYF
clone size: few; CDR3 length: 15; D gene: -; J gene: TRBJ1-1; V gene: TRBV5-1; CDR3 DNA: TGCGCCAGCAGCTTGGTGAGGGAAGGGGGGACTGAAGCTTTCTTT; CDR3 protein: CASSLVREGGTEAFF
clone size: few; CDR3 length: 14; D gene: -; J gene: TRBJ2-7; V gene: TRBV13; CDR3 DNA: TGTGCCAGCAGCCTGAGGCAACCGGGGGACGAGCAGTACTTC; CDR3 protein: CASSLRQPGDEQYF
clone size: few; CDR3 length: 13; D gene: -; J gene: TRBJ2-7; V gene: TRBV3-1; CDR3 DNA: TGTGCCAGCAACAGAGGTTTGGGCTACGAGCAGTACTTC; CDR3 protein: CASNRGLGYEQYF
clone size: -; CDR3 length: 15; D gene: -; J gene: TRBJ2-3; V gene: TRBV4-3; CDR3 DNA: TGCGCCAGCAGCCAAGATCCAGGTACCACAGATACGCAGTATTTT; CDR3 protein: CASSQDPGTTDTQYF
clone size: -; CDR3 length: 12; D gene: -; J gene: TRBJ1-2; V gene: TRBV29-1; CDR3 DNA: TGCAGCGTCATCTTGGACGGCTATGGCTACACCTTC; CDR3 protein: CSVILDGYGYTF
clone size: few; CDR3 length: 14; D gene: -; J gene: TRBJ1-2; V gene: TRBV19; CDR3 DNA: TGTGCCAGTAGTTTCCAGAACGGGGTCTATGGCTACACCTTC; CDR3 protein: CASSFQNGVYGYTF
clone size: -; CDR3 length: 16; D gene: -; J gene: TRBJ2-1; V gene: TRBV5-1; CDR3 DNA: TGCGCCAGCAGCTACTCTACTACCCTCTCCTACAATGAGCAGTTCTTC; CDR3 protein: CASSYSTTLSYNEQFF
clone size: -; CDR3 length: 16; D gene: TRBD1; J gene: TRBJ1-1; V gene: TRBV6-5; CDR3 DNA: TGTGCCAGCAGTTTCAAACGGACAGGAGGGAACACTGAAGCTTTCTTT; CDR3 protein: CASSFKRTGGNTEAFF
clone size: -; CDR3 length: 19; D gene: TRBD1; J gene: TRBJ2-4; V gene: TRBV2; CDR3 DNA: TGTGCCAGCAGGGCAGAATGGGACAGGGGCAGTATAGCCAAAAACATTCAGTACTTC; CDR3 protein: CASRAEWDRGSIAKNIQYF
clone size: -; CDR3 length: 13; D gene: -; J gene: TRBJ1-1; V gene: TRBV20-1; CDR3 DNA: TGCAGTGCTAGGGCTCAGTTGCGGGTGAAAGCTTTCTTT; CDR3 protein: CSARAQLRVKAFF
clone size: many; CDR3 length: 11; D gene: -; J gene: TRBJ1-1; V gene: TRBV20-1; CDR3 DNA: TGCAGTGCTAGAGAACAGATTGAAGCTTTCTTT; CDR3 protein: CSAREQIEAFF
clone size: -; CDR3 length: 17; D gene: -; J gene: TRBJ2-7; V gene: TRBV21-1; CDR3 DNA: TGTGCCAGCAGCAAAAGTGACCCAACAGGGGGCTGGTACGAGCAGTACTTC; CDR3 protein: CASSKSDPTGGWYEQYF
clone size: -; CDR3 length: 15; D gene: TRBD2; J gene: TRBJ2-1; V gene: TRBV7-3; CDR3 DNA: TGTGCCAGCAGCTTAACCGGGAGGGCCTACAATGAGCAGTTCTTC; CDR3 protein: CASSLTGRAYNEQFF
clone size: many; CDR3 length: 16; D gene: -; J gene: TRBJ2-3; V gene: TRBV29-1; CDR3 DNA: TGCAGCGTTGTGGGGACGGGGCAGCGTCGCACAGATACGCAGTATTTT; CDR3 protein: CSVVGTGQRRTDTQYF
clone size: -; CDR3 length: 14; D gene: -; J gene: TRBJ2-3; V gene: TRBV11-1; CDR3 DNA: TGTGCCAGCACCCGTGAGGACATCACAGATACGCAGTATTTT; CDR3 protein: CASTREDITDTQYF
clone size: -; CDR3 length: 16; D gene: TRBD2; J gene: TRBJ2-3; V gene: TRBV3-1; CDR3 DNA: TGTGCCAGCAGCCAAACCGGGACTAGAGGCACAGATACGCAGTATTTT; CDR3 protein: CASSQTGTRGTDTQYF
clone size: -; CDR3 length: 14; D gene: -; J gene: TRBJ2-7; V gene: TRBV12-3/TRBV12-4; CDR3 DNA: TGTGCCAGCAGTCCGGACAGACAGCCCTACGAGCAGTACTTC; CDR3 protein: CASSPDRQPYEQYF
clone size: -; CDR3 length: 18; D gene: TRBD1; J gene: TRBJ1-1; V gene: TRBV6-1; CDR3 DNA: TGTGCCAGCAGGTCCGGGACAGGAAAGCTGGGTCGGGACACTGAAGCTTTCTTT; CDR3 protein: CASRSGTGKLGRDTEAFF
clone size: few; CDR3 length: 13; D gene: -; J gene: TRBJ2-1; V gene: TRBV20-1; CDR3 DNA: TGCAGTGCTAGAGATCGGGTAGAAGGTGAGCAGTTCTTC; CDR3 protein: CSARDRVEGEQFF
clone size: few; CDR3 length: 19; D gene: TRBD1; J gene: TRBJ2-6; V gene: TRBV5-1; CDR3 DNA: TGCGCCAGCAGCCATAACCGGGACAGGGACACATCTGGGGCCAACGTCCTGACTTTC; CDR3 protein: CASSHNRDRDTSGANVLTF
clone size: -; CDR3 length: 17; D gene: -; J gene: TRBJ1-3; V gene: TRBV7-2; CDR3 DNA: TGTGCCAGCAGCTTAGCGCCCACAAGCTCATCAGGAAACACCATATATTTT; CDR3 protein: CASSLAPTSSSGNTIYF
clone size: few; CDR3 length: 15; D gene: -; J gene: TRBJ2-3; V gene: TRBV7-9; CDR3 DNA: TGTGCCAGCAGCTTAGAAGGAGAAAAGGGAGATACGCAGTATTTT; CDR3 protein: CASSLEGEKGDTQYF
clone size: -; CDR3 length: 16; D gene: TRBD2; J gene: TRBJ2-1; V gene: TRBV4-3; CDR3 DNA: TGCGCCAGCAGTCTAGCGGGGGGGCCCGGCCACAATGAGCAGTTCTTC; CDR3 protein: CASSLAGGPGHNEQFF
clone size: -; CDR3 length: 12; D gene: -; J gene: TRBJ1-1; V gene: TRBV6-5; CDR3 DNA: TGTGCCAGCAGCACCAGGACGGGTGAAGCTTTCTTT; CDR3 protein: CASSTRTGEAFF
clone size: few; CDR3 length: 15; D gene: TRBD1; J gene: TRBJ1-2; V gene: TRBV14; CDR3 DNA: TGTGCCAGCAGCCACGTTGGACAGGGGAACTATGGCTACACCTTC; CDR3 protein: CASSHVGQGNYGYTF
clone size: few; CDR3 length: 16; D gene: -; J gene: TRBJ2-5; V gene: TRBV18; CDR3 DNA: TGTGCCAGCTCACCCCGAATCCGAGGGGCCTGGGAGACCCAGTACTTC; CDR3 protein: CASSPRIRGAWETQYF
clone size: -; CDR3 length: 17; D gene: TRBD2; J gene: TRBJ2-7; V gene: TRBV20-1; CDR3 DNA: TGCAGTGCTAGAGGAGGACTAGCGGGGCCCACTTTCTACGAGCAGTACTTC; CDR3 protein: CSARGGLAGPTFYEQYF
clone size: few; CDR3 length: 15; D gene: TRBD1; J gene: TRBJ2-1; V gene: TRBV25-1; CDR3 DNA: TGTGCCAGCAGTGGCCGGGACAGGGTCTACAATGAGCAGTTCTTC; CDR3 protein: CASSGRDRVYNEQFF
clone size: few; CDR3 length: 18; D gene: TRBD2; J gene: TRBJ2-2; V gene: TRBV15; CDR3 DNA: TGTGCCACCTCTCTAACTAGCGGGACCCACGAGGACACCGGGGAGCTGTTTTTT; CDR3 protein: CATSLTSGTHEDTGELFF
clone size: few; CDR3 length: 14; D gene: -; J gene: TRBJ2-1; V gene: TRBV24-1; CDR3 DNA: TGTGCCACCAGTGATTTCGCTGGGTTCCCGAGGCACTTCTTC; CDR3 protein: CATSDFAGFPRHFF
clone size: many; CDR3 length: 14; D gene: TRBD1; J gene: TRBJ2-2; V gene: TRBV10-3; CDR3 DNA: TGTGCCATCAAAAGACAGGGGAACACCGGGGAGCTGTTTTTT; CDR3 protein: CAIKRQGNTGELFF
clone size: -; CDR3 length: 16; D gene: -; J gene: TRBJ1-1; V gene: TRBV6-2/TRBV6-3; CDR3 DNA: TGTGCCACCCACCCCGATACGGACCAACGGAACACTGAAGCTTTCTTT; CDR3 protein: CATHPDTDQRNTEAFF
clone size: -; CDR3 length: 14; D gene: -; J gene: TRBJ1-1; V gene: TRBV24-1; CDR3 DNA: TGTGCCACCAGTGATGCGGGGACACGCGCTGAAGCTTTCTTT; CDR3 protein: CATSDAGTRAEAFF
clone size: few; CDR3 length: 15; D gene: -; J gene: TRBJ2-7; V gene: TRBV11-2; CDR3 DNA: TGTGCCAGCAGCACCTACCGGGGCAGATACTACGAGCAGTACTTC; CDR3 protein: CASSTYRGRYYEQYF
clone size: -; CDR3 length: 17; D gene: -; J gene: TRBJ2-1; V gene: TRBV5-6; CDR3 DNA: TGTGCCAGCAGCTTGGATCCGGGGGTAAGCTCCTACAATGAGCAGTTCTTC; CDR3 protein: CASSLDPGVSSYNEQFF
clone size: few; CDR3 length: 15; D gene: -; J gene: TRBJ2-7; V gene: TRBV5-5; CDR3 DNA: TGTGCCAGCAGCTTGATAACCGGGACAAGGAGCGAGCAGTACTTC; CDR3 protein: CASSLITGTRSEQYF
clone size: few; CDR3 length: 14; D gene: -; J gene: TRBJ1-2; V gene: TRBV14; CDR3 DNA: TGTGCCAGCAGTGATTTACTGGTGGACAGTGGCTACACCTTC; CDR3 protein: CASSDLLVDSGYTF
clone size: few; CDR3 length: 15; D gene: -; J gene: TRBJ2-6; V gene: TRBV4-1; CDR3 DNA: TGCGCCAGCAGCCAAGAGTCTCCTGGGGCCAACGTCCTGACTTTC; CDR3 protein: CASSQESPGANVLTF
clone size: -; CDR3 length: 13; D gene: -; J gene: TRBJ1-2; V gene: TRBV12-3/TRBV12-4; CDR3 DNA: TGTGCCAGCAGCCCGATTCGGGGGTTTGGCTACACCTTC; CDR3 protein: CASSPIRGFGYTF
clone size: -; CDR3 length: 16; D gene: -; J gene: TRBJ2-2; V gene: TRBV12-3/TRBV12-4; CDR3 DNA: TGTGCCAGCAGTTTAGTTGTGGGGGCTTTCACCGGGGAGCTGTTTTTT; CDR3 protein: CASSLVVGAFTGELFF
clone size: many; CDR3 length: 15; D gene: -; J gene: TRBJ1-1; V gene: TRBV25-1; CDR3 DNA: TGTGCCAGCAGTGAACCGCGGACGGGGAACACTGAAGCTTTCTTT; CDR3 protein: CASSEPRTGNTEAFF
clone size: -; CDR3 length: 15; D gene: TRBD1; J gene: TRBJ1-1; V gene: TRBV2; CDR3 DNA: TGTGCCAGCAGTGGCCACGGGACAGGGGGTTTCGAAGCTTTCTTT; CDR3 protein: CASSGHGTGGFEAFF
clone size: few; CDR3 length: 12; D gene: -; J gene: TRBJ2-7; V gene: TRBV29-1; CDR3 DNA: TGCAGCGGCGCGGACAGCTCCTACGAGCAGTACTTC; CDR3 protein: CSGADSSYEQYF
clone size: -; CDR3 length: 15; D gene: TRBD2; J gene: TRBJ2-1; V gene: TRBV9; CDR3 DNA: TGTGCCAGCAGCGTAGGGGCTAGCGGCAACAATGAGCAGTTCTTC; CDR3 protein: CASSVGASGNNEQFF
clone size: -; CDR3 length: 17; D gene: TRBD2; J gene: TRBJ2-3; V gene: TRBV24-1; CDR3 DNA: TGTGCCACCAGTGATGACGAGACTAGCGGAGTAGGAGATACGCAGTATTTT; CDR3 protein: CATSDDETSGVGDTQYF
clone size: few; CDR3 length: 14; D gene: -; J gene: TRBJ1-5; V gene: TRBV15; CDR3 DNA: TGTGCCACCAGCAGAGAACTCTGGGGACAGCCCCAGCATTTT; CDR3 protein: CATSRELWGQPQHF
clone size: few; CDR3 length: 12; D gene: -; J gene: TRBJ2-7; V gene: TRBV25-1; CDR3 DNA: TGTGCCAGCAGTGCGGGAATCTACGAGCAGTACTTC; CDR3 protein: CASSAGIYEQYF
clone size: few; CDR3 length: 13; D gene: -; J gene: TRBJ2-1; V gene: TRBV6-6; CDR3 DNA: TGTGCCAGCAGTTACTTTAGCGAGAATGAGCAGTTCTTC; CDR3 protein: CASSYFSENEQFF
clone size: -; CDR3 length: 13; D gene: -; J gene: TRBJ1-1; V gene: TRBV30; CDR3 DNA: TGTGCCTGGAGATCGAACTGGGATACTGAAGCTTTCTTT; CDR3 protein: CAWRSNWDTEAFF
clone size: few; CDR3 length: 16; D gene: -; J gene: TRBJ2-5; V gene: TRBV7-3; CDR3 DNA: TGTGCCAGCAGCTTAAACGGCGGGGCCTCCCAAGAGACCCAGTACTTC; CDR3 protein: CASSLNGGASQETQYF